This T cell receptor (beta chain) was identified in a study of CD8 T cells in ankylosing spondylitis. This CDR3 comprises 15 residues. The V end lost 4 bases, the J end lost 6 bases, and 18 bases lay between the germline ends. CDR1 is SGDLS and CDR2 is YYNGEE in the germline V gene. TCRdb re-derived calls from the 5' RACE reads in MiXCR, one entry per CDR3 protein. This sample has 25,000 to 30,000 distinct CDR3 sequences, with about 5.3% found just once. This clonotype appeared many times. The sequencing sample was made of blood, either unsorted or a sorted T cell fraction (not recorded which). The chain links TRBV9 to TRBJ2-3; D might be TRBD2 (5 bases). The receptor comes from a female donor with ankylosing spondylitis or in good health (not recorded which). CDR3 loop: CASSKTRLGSDTQYF. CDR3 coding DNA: TGTGCCAGCAGCAAAACTAGATTGGGCTCCGATACGCAGTATTTT.